The present entry profiles one TCR beta chain with its context. CDR3 size: 18 residues. Unmatched junction bases numbered 12, after V lost 2 bases and J lost 3 bases. Germline assignment: CDR1 MNHNS and CDR2 SASEGT. The source of the sample is a study of blood T cell repertoires in COVID-19. This table comes from immunoSEQ multiplex PCR, and its TCRdb copy is limited to in-frame clones, with some not included. There are 60,000 to 70,000 clones in the sample; over 80% occur only once, and over 40% lies in the top ten. This receptor was taken from a human donor in a cohort sampled during active COVID-19. The gene calls are TRBV6-1 and TRBJ1-2; 10 positions agree with TRBD1. Sequencing used peripheral blood. DNA of the CDR3: TGTGCCAGCAGTGAAAAAATTGGGGGACAGGGGTCTCACTATGGCTACACCTTC. Its translation: CASSEKIGGQGSHYGYTF.